This T cell receptor (beta chain) was identified during a study of blood T cell repertoires in COVID-19 (dated by TCRdb to 2018 to 2021). Broadly, across the study: Collaborator samples came from the United States, Italy and Spain and covered acute and convalescent phases of COVID-19. The material from the prospective study consisted of cDNA or gDNA derived from T cells, B-cell-depleted T cells, or PBMCs. Deeply sampled blood TCRbeta repertoires from subjects exposed to, actively infected with, or recovered from COVID-19 were included in the dataset. The repertoires were released in a freely available public database meant as a resource for research on the immune response to SARS-CoV-2. Samples came from the ongoing ImmuneRACE study (first 160 participants) plus 1,254 subjects from 6 global collaborators. A de-identified subject ID, COVID-19 status, age in years and sex were almost always included in the sample metadata. Where available, HLA class I and class II types were taken from metadata supplied by the sample provider and were not determined by assay-based typing. What the work shows at the level of the full study, not this receptor alone: The amount of clinical and demographic metadata varied by source and participant and was provided uncurated.

The collaborating institutions used their own protocols to collect whole blood in K2EDTA tubes. For TCRbeta analysis, collaborators shipped samples in one of three forms: frozen whole blood, isolated PBMCs, or DNA extracted from either of those sample types. The immunoSEQ Assay, a bias-controlled multiplex PCR, was used to amplify TCRbeta CDR3 regions from genomic DNA. The paper's processing steps were these. Nucleated cell counts per sample were estimated from amplification of reference gene primers within the assay. To quantify the absolute abundance of each unique TCRbeta CDR3 rearrangement, sequence reads were collapsed and filtered. For each sample, productive Simpson clonality was calculated as the square root of Simpson's diversity index over productive rearrangements. TCRdb took this table from immuneACCESS and kept in-frame rearrangements with V and J called. Such tables lack part of the clones; where checked against another copy, unresolved V genes explain under half of the gap, and the rest is unexplained. The V and J calls and clone size were taken over from that table, and D and trimming were inferred from the DNA. For this sample the table gives hundreds of thousands of clones, of which around 90% were detected only once. The ten largest clonotypes hold roughly 2.3% of the sample.

This clone appeared a single time. Its antigen has not been determined. One base away there is no much larger clone; base qualities are not given. Counted from cysteine to phenylalanine, this CDR3 has 13 amino acids. CDR3 DNA only is kept here, 39 bases in frame from base 1. CDR1 and CDR2 are drawn from the germline V gene (reference sequence): SSHAT, FNYEAQ. At the junction V is shortened by 0 bases and J by 4 bases, with 7 bases in between. The receptor was derived from a man younger than 35 with active or convalescent COVID-19. This chain is built from TRBV7-7 and TRBJ2-7; the D gene lacks a confident call. Material for sequencing was peripheral blood. The CDR3 amino acid sequence is: CASSLASTYEQYF. The base sequence is TGTGCCAGCAGCTTAGCTTCGACATACGAGCAGTACTTC. Full variable domain (CDR3 extended with the reference TRBV7-7 and TRBJ2-7 proteins): GAGVSQSPRYKVTKRGQDVTLRCDPISSHATLYWYQQALGQGPEFLTYFNYEAQPDKSGLPSDRFSAERPEGSISTLTIQRTEQRDSAMYRCASSLASTYEQYFGPGTRLTVT.